The 20 T cell receptor beta chains listed next were all sequenced from one sample in a study of T cells expressing NK-cell markers. TCRdb reprocessed the 5' RACE reads and stores each CDR3 protein as one record, lacking DNA. Listed are hundreds of thousands of distinct CDR3 sequences; about 3.6% falls within the top ten. The source material was blood T cells: a sorted CD56 or NKG2C T cell subset, CD4+ or CD8+ T cells, or bulk PBMC T cells (not recorded which). The origin of the receptors is a man aged 18 to 30 in good health.

The CDR3 sequence: CASSLAGQGRYF. V usage is TRBV7-2 and J usage is TRBJ2-7. This CDR3 comprises 12 residues. Germline loops: CDR1 SGHTA, CDR2 FQGNSA.

This chain uses TRBV7-8 with TRBJ2-3; the TCRdb call, TRBD1, lacks DNA for checking. Germline V gives CDR1 SGHVS, CDR2 FQNEAQ. This CDR3 is 17 amino acids long. CDR3: CASSFRRPGTVTDTQYF.

The chain recombines TRBV10-3 with TRBJ2-3; the TCRdb call, TRBD2, lacks DNA for checking. This CDR3 region has 14 residues. The germline V gene has CDR1 ENHRY and CDR2 SYGVKD. The CDR3 reads CAISESVVPDTQYF.

The chain has TRBV6-5 and TRBJ1-5. CDR3 length: 14 amino acids. Germline V gives CDR1 MNHEY, CDR2 SVGAGI. The CDR3 sequence is CASRGRVANQPQHF.

The chain is built from TRBV11-2 and TRBJ2-5; TCRdb indicates TRBD1, and absent DNA this call remains unverified. The CDR3 has 16 amino acids. Germline CDR1 reads SGHAT; CDR2 reads FQNNGV. This chain's CDR3 is CASGHGGSKVQETQYF.

The chain links TRBV12-5 to TRBJ2-3; TCRdb indicates TRBD1, and absent DNA this call remains unverified. Per the germline V gene, CDR1 is LGHNT and CDR2 is FRNRAP. This CDR3 comprises 14 residues. CDR3 region: CASARSGGTDTQYF.

The rearrangement joins TRBV5-6 to TRBJ2-7; TCRdb selects TRBD1, and the lack of DNA leaves this call unchecked. The CDR3 contains 15 residues. Germline V gene data show CDR1 as SGHDT and CDR2 as YYEEEE. The CDR3 region is CASSPRGAPAYEQCF.

V usage is TRBV7-6 and J usage is TRBJ2-3; the D gene TCRdb calls, TRBD1, cannot be checked with no DNA. The CDR3 loop spans 17 amino acids. Germline loops: CDR1 SGHVS, CDR2 FNYEAQ. CDR3 region: CASSLIIDSGPPDTQYF.

The CDR3: CASSLETGVRHF. This chain joins TRBV7-2 and TRBJ1-5; TCRdb's assignment of TRBD1 cannot be checked, as there is no DNA. CDR3 size: 12 residues. The germline V gene encodes CDR1 SGHTA and CDR2 FQGNSA.

This chain connects TRBV28 to TRBJ1-2; TCRdb designates TRBD1, a call that cannot be tested without DNA. Germline loops: CDR1 MDHEN, CDR2 SYDVKM. The CDR3 sequence is 14 residues long. This CDR3 is CASRGTGPGPGYTF.

The chain recombines TRBV12-3 or TRBV12-4 with TRBJ2-1; lacking DNA, the TRBD1 call made by TCRdb goes unchecked. The CDR3 is 16 residues long. CDR3 sequence: CASSSTWGDSYNEQFF.

The V call is TRBV2, the J call TRBJ2-1; TCRdb designates TRBD2, a call that cannot be tested without DNA. Germline values: CDR1 SNHLY, CDR2 FYNNEI. The CDR3 sequence is 14 residues long. CDR3 loop: CASSVRLAGDEQFF.

The chain has TRBV4-2 and TRBJ1-5; TCRdb designates TRBD1, a call that cannot be tested without DNA. The CDR3 extends over 15 amino acids. Germline CDR1 is LGHNA and CDR2 is YNFKEQ. The CDR3 sequence is CASSQEGAGKQPQHF.

The CDR3 is CASSIGTSGRNEQFF. The chain joins TRBV5-1 to TRBJ2-1; TCRdb designates TRBD2, a call that cannot be tested without DNA. Germline values: CDR1 SGHRS, CDR2 YFSETQ. The CDR3 spans 15 residues.

CDR3: CASSEGNSPNEQFF. The V gene is TRBV6-1, the J gene TRBJ2-1. This CDR3 is 14 amino acids long. Germline CDR1 and CDR2: MNHNS and SASEGT.

V usage is TRBV16 and J usage is TRBJ1-4; no DNA is available, so the TRBD1 call from TCRdb remains unchecked. Germline lookup yields CDR1 KGHSY and CDR2 FQNENV. CDR3 size: 20 residues. Here the CDR3 reads CASSQSTPGGAPTSNEKLFF.

The chain combines TRBV10-3 with TRBJ2-3; TCRdb's D call of TRBD2 is untestable without DNA. In germline, CDR1 is ENHRY, CDR2 SYGVKD. This CDR3 is built from 14 residues. This CDR3 reads CATRRTANSDTQYF.

V is TRBV30 and J is TRBJ2-1; TCRdb gives TRBD2 as the D gene, but with no DNA this cannot be confirmed. The germline gives CDR1 GTSNPN, CDR2 SVGIG (reference sequence). The CDR3 sequence is 15 residues long. The CDR3 sequence is CAWSPGTSGIGEQFF. The full variable domain, its missing parts supplied by reference TRBV30 and TRBJ2-1, is SQTIHQWPATLVQPVGSPLSLECTVEGTSNPNLYWYRQAAGRGLQLLFYSVGIGQISSEVPQNLSASRPQDRQFILSSKKLLLSDSGFYLCAWSPGTSGIGEQFFGPGTRLTVL.

The CDR3 sequence: CAISAGQGKGHGYTDTQYF. V and J are TRBV10-3 and TRBJ2-3; TCRdb's D call of TRBD1 is untestable without DNA. The CDR3 has 19 residues. From germline, CDR1 is ENHRY and CDR2 SYGVKD.

This chain joins TRBV4-2 and TRBJ2-3; with no DNA, the TCRdb D assignment of TRBD1 cannot be verified. The germline V gene encodes CDR1 LGHNA and CDR2 YNFKEQ. CDR3 length: 11 amino acids. This CDR3 is CASRRGEAQYF.